This TCR beta chain was identified during a study of response to subunit inactivated influenza vaccine. Germline lookup yields CDR1 LGHDT and CDR2 YNNKEL (reference sequence). This CDR3 has 13 residues. V lost 1 base and J lost 5, with 8 bases in between. TCRdb reprocessed the RT-PCR reads via MiXCR and lists one record per CDR3 protein. The sample carries fewer than 700,000 distinct CDR3 sequences, 10% to 15% recorded once. Overall study findings and caveats: Researchers suggested that each seasonal influenza vaccination recruits few new T cells.

With regard to this clonotype: Antigen specificity is unknown.

The sequenced sample was PBMCs from blood, obtained more than 35 days after vaccination. This receptor was identified in a man aged 50 or older who received an inactivated influenza vaccine. The chain is built from TRBV3-1 and TRBJ2-5; D gene ambiguous. The CDR3 DNA follows: TGTGCCAGCAGCCAAGCAAGGTTGGAGACCCAGTACTTC. Protein product: CASSQARLETQYF.